Here is one TCR beta chain with its context. No antigen is known for it. The sample originates from a study of a mutant IDH1 vaccine in newly diagnosed glioma. As for the study in general: Patients began vaccination 4-6 weeks after radiotherapy alone, or with temozolomide cycles. It was radiotherapy, temozolomide, or both that patients received previously, with most receiving both.

Sequencing used immunoSEQ multiplex PCR; TCRdb keeps in-frame clones, though not all of them. The sample lists some 130,000 clones, roughly 75% seen once, with 5.5% in the top ten. Time point meaning: week 11, during vaccination. Mutant IDH1 20-mer peptide, at 300 ug, made up each vaccine dose, with topical imiquimod. The material sequenced was PBMCs, taken from a glioma patient whose treatment included an IDH1 peptide vaccine. The receptor comes from a man aged 40-55 years with glioma.

This chain's CDR3 is CASSLAGARNTEAFF. CDR3 nucleotide sequence: TGTGCCAGCAGCTTAGCAGGGGCAAGGAACACTGAAGCTTTCTTT. The chain has TRBV7-9 and TRBJ1-1; tentatively, D is TRBD1 (5 bases). In germline, CDR1 is SEHNR, CDR2 FQNEAQ (reference sequence). The length of the CDR3 is 15 residues. With 0 bases removed from V and 1 base from J, the gap between germline ends came to 9 bases.